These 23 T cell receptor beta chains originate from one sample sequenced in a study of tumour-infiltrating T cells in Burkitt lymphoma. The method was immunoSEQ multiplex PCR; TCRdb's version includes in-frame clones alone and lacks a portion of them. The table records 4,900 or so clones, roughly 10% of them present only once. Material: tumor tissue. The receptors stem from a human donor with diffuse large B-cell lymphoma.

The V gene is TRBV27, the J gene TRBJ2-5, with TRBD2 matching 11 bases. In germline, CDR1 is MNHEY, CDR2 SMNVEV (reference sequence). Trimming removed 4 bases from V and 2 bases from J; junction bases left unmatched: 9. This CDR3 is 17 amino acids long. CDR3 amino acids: CASSSFLSGGVQETQYF. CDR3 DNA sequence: TGTGCCAGCAGTTCCTTCCTTAGCGGGGGGGTACAAGAGACCCAGTACTTC.

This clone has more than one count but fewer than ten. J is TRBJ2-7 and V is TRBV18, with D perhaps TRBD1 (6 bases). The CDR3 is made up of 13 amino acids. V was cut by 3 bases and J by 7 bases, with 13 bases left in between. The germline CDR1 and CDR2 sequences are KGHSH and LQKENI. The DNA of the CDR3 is TGTGCCAGCTCACCGACGGACAGACTGGAGCAGTACTTC. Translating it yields CASSPTDRLEQYF. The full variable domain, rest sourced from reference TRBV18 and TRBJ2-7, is NAGVMQNPRHLVRRRGQEARLRCSPMKGHSHVYWYRQLPEEGLKFMVYLQKENIIDESGMPKERFSAEFPKEGPSILRIQQVVRGDSAAYFCASSPTDRLEQYFGPGTRLTVT.

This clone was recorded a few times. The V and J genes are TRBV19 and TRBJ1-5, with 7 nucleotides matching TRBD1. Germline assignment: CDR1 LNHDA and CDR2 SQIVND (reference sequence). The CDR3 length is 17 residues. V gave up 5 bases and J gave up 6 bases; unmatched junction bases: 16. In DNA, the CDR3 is TGTGCCAGTAGTGACCCCTCCGGTAGGGGGCAGACTCAGCCCCAGCATTTT. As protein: CASSDPSGRGQTQPQHF.

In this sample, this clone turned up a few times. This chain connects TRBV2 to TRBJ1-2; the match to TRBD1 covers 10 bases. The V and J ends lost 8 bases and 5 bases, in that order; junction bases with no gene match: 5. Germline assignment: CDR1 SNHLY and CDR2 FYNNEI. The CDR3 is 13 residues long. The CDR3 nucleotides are TGTGCCAGCTTCCCGGGACAGGGGTATGGCTACACCTTC. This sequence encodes CASFPGQGYGYTF.

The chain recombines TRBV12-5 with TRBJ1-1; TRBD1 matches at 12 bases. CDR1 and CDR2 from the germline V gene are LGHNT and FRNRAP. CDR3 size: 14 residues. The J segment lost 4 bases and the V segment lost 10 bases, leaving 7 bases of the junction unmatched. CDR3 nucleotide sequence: TGTGCTAATGGCATGGGACAGGGGGCCACTGAAGCTTTCTTT. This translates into CANGMGQGATEAFF. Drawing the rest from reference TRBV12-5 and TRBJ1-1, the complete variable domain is DARVTQTPRHKVTEMGQEVTMRCQPILGHNTVFWYRQTMMQGLELLAYFRNRAPLDDSGMPKDRFSAEMPDATLATLKIQPSEPRDSAVYFCANGMGQGATEAFFGQGTRLTVV.

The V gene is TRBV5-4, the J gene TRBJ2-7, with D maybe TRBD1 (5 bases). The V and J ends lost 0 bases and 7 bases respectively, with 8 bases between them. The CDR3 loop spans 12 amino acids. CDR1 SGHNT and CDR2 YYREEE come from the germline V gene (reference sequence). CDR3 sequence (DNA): TGTGCCAGCAGCTTGGAGGGGAATGAGCAGTACTTC. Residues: CASSLEGNEQYF.

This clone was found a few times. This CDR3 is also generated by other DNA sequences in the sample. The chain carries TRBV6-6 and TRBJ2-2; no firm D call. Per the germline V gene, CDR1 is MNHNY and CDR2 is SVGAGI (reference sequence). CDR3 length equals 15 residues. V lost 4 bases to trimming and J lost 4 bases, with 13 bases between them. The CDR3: CASSWVSSATGELFF. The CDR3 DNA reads TGTGCCAGCAGTTGGGTCTCATCGGCCACCGGGGAGCTGTTTTTT.

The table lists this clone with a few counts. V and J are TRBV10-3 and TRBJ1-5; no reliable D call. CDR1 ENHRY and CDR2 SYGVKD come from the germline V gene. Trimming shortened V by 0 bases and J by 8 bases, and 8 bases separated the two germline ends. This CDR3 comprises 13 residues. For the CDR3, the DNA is TGTGCCATCAGTGAGTCTCCGGCGGAGCCCCAGCATTTT. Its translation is CAISESPAEPQHF.

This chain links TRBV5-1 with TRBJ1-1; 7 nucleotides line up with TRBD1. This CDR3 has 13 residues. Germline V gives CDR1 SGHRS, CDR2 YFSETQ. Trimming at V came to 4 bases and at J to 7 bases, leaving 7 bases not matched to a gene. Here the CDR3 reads CASSPQGDSEAFF. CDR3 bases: TGCGCCAGCAGCCCTCAGGGGGATAGTGAAGCTTTCTTT.

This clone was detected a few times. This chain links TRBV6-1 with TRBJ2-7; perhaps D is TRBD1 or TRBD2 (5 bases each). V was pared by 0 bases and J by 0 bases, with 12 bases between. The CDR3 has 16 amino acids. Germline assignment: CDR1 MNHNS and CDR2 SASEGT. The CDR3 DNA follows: TGTGCCAGCAGTGAAGCATACGGGGCCAGCTCCTACGAGCAGTACTTC. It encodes CASSEAYGASSYEQYF.

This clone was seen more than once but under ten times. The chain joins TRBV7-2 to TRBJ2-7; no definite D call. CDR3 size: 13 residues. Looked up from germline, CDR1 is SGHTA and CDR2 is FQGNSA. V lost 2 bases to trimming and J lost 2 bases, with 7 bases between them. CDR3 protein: CASSLIGPYEQYF. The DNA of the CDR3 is TGTGCCAGCAGCTTAATAGGTCCCTACGAGCAGTACTTC.

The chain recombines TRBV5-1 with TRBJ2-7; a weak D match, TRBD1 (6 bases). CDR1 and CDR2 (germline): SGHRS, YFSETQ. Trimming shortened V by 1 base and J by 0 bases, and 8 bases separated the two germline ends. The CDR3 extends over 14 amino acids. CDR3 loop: CASSLQGPSYEQYF. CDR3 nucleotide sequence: TGCGCCAGCAGCTTGCAGGGGCCCTCCTACGAGCAGTACTTC.

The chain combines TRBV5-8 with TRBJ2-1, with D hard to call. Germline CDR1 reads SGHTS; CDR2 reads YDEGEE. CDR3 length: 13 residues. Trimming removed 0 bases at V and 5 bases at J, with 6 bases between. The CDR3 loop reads CASSLDPDNEQFF. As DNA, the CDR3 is TGTGCCAGCAGCTTGGACCCGGACAATGAGCAGTTCTTC.

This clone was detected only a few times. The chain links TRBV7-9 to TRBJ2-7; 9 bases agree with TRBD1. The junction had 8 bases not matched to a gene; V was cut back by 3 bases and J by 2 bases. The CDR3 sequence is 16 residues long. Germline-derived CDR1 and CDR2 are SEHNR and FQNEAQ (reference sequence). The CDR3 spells CASSFRAGTGPYEQYF. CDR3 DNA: TGTGCCAGCAGCTTCCGAGCCGGGACAGGGCCCTACGAGCAGTACTTC.

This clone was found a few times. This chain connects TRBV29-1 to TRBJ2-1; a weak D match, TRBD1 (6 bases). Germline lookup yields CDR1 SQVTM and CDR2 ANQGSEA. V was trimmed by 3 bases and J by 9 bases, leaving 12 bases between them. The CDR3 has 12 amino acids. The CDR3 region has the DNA TGCAGCGTTGATGGCAGGGGCGGTGAGCAGTTCTTC. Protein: CSVDGRGGEQFF.

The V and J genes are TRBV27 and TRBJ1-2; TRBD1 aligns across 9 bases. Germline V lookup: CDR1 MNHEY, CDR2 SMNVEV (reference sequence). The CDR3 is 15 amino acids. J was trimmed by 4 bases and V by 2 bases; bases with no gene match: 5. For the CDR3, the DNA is TGTGCCAGCAGTTTAGTGAGACAGGGGGGCTATGGCTACACCTTC. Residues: CASSLVRQGGYGYTF.

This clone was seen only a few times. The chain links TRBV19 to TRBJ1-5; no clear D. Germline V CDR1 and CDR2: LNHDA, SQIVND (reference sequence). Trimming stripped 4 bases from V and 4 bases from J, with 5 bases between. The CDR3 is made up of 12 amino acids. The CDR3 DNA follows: TGTGCCAGTAGTAAAGGGAATCAGCCCCAGCATTTT. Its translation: CASSKGNQPQHF.

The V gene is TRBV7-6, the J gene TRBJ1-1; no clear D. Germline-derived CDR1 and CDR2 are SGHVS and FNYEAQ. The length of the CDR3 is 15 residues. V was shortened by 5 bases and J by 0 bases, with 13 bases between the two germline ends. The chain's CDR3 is CASSPMASMNTEAFF. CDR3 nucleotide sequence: TGTGCCAGCAGCCCCATGGCTTCAATGAACACTGAAGCTTTCTTT.

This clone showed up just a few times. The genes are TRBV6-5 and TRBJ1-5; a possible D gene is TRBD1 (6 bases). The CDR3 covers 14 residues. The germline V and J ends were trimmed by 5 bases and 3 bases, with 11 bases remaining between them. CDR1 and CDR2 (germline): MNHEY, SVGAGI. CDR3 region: CASSTGTTNQPQHF. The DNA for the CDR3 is TGTGCCAGCAGTACCGGGACAACCAATCAGCCCCAGCATTTT.

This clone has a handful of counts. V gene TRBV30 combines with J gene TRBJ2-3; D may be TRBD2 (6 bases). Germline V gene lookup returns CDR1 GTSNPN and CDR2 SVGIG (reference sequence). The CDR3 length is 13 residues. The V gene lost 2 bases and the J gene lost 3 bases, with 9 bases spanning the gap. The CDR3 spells CAWSSGSTDTQYF. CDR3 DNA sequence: TGTGCCTGGAGTAGCGGGTCTACAGATACGCAGTATTTT.

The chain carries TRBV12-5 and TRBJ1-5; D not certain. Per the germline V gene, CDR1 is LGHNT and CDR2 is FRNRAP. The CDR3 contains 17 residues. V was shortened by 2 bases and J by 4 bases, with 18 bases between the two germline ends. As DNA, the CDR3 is TGTGCTAGTGGTTTGATGTTGCCGGGCCCGCGGAATCAGCCCCAGCATTTT. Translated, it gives CASGLMLPGPRNQPQHF.

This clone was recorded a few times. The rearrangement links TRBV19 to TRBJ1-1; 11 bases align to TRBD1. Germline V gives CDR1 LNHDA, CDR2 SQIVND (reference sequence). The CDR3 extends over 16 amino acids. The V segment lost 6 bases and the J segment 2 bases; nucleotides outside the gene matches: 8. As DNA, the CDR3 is TGTGCCAGTAGACGAATCGGGACAGGGGGTAACACTGAAGCTTTCTTT. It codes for CASRRIGTGGNTEAFF.

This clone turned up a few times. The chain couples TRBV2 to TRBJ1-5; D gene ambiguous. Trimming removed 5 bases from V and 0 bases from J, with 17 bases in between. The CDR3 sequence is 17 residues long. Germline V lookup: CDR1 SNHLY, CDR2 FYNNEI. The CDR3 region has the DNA TGTGCCAGCAGTCCCTGGCCCCAAGTTTCTAGCAATCAGCCCCAGCATTTT. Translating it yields CASSPWPQVSSNQPQHF.